The next 17 T cell receptor beta chains were all read from a single sample in a study of CD4 T cells in relation to SARS-CoV-2 and coronaviruses. The unexposed donors gave CD4+ T cells in about 2010-2019, prior to COVID-19. CD4+ T cells were isolated from the cells after more than nine days of culture. The data were produced by immunoSEQ multiplex PCR, yet TCRdb's version contains in-frame clones alone and is incomplete. This sample yields 15,000 to 25,000 clones, of which 75% to 85% are seen a single time; around a quarter belongs to the top ten. Their cognate antigens are unknown. Specimen: CD4+ T cells from PBMCs, cultured in vitro. The receptor set was obtained from a human donor in good health.

The chain couples TRBV7-2 to TRBJ2-3; D not certain. Deletions cut 5 bases from V and 0 bases from J, with 12 bases between. CDR1 is SGHTA, CDR2 FQGNSA, per germline. CDR3 size: 15 residues. CDR3 nucleotides: TGTGCCAGCAGCCTTAGTGTCGGTAGCACAGATACGCAGTATTTT. It yields the protein CASSLSVGSTDTQYF.

V is TRBV12-3 or TRBV12-4 and J is TRBJ2-5, with D perhaps matching TRBD1 (6 bases). Trimming cost V 6 bases and J 2 bases, with 10 bases left between them. CDR3 length equals 13 residues. This CDR3 reads CASRTGKQETQYF. The CDR3 bases are TGTGCCAGCAGGACAGGCAAGCAAGAGACCCAGTACTTC.

The gene calls are TRBV4-1 and TRBJ2-1, with 7 positions matching TRBD1. Per the germline V gene, CDR1 is MGHRA and CDR2 is YSYEKL. The CDR3 sequence is 16 residues long. The ends lost 3 bases at V and 5 bases at J; junction bases unmatched: 10. CDR3 loop: CASSQAGTVVNNEQFF. Here the CDR3 DNA reads TGCGCCAGCAGCCAGGCCGGGACAGTTGTTAACAATGAGCAGTTCTTC.

V is TRBV5-5 and J is TRBJ1-3; D is unresolved. V was pared by 2 bases and J by 4 bases, with 7 bases between. Germline values: CDR1 SGHKS, CDR2 YYEKEE (reference sequence). The CDR3 has 13 residues. The CDR3 spells CASSFEWGNTIYF. CDR3 DNA: TGTGCCAGCAGCTTTGAGTGGGGAAACACCATATATTTT.

This clone is a singleton in its sample. The rearrangement links TRBV29-1 to TRBJ1-5; TRBD1 matches at 7 bases. Germline values: CDR1 SQVTM, CDR2 ANQGSEA. The CDR3 has 16 residues. The J segment lost 0 bases and the V segment lost 5 bases, leaving 10 bases of the junction unmatched. Here the CDR3 DNA reads TGCAGCGTTCTCTTGTCAGGGGGAGTTAGCAATCAGCCCCAGCATTTT. Encoded protein: CSVLLSGGVSNQPQHF.

V and J are TRBV6-5 and TRBJ2-3; 8 bases agree with TRBD2. The J segment lost 5 bases and the V segment lost 2 bases, leaving 3 bases of the junction unmatched. The germline gives CDR1 MNHEY, CDR2 SVGAGI. CDR3 length: 14 residues. CDR3 amino acids: CASSYGRGVDTQYF. CDR3 nucleotide sequence: TGTGCCAGCAGTTACGGGCGGGGGGTAGATACGCAGTATTTT.

The DNA of the CDR3 is TGTGCCATCAGGGATACAGGGGGCCACGAGCAGTACTTC. Translated: CAIRDTGGHEQYF. V gene TRBV10-3 combines with J gene TRBJ2-7, with 9 bases aligning to TRBD1. V was pared by 6 bases and J by 5 bases, with 5 bases of the junction left unmatched. The germline gives CDR1 ENHRY, CDR2 SYGVKD. This CDR3 region has 13 residues.

With regard to this clone: Other DNA sequences within the sample encode an identical CDR3. This chain joins TRBV29-1 and TRBJ2-3, with TRBD1 identical over 12 bases. The germline V gene has CDR1 SQVTM and CDR2 ANQGSEA. The V gene end was trimmed by 6 bases and the J gene end by 6 bases; junction bases not matched to a gene: 10. The CDR3 consists of 15 residues. Written as DNA, the CDR3 is TGCAGCGTGGGTGGGGACAGGGGGCACTCTGATACGCAGTATTTT. Translation gives CSVGGDRGHSDTQYF.

The chain couples TRBV18 to TRBJ2-5; 7 nucleotides agree with TRBD1. The trim removed 5 bases at V and 3 bases at J, leaving 9 bases unmatched. The CDR3 spans 15 residues. Germline loops: CDR1 KGHSH, CDR2 LQKENI. CDR3 region: CASSGSGTAEETQYF. The CDR3 region has the DNA TGTGCCAGCTCAGGTTCCGGGACAGCCGAAGAGACCCAGTACTTC.

This clone was seen just once. The J gene is TRBJ2-1, the V gene TRBV19; tentative D call: TRBD1 (7 bases). Germline V gene lookup returns CDR1 LNHDA and CDR2 SQIVND (reference sequence). V was pared by 5 bases and J by 3 bases, with 14 bases between. The CDR3 totals 15 residues. The DNA for the CDR3 is TGTGCCAGTAGTCCCAGACAGGGAGGCTACAATGAGCAGTTCTTC. As protein: CASSPRQGGYNEQFF.

This sequence joins TRBV7-9 and TRBJ2-1, with 7 positions matching TRBD1. J lost 4 bases, V lost 4 bases, and 7 bases had no gene match. CDR1 and CDR2 from the germline V gene are SEHNR and FQNEAQ (reference sequence). This CDR3 has 15 residues. CDR3 nucleotide sequence: TGTGCCAGCAGCTCTCCCGGGACAGTTTACAATGAGCAGTTCTTC. Translated: CASSSPGTVYNEQFF. The full variable domain, in which reference TRBV7-9 and TRBJ2-1 provide the parts outside the CDR3, is DTGVSQNPRHKITKRGQNVTFRCDPISEHNRLYWYRQTLGQGPEFLTYFQNEAQLEKSRLLSDRFSAERPKGSFSTLEIQRTEQGDSAMYLCASSSPGTVYNEQFFGPGTRLTVL.

The CDR3 loop is CASSPGGLAGVQYF. CDR3 nucleotides: TGTGCCAGCAGCCCGGGGGGACTAGCGGGAGTGCAGTACTTC. The genes are TRBV4-2 and TRBJ2-7; 14 bases agree with TRBD2. Germline-derived CDR1 and CDR2 are LGHNA and YNFKEQ. The length of the CDR3 is 14 residues. The junction had 5 bases not matched to a gene; V was cut back by 4 bases and J by 9 bases.

The chain combines TRBV4-3 with TRBJ2-3; the D is unclear. The ends were cut back, 2 bases at V and 2 bases at J, with 11 bases in the middle. Germline V gene lookup returns CDR1 LGHNA and CDR2 YSLEER. This CDR3 contains 15 residues. The CDR3 spells CASSQSHAATDTQYF. Written as DNA, the CDR3 is TGCGCCAGCAGCCAATCCCATGCCGCCACAGATACGCAGTATTTT.

The J gene is TRBJ2-1, the V gene TRBV29-1; D is ambiguous. The germline V and J ends were trimmed by 3 bases and 5 bases, with 11 bases remaining between them. There are 13 residues in the CDR3. The germline CDR1 and CDR2 sequences are SQVTM and ANQGSEA. In nucleotides, the CDR3 is TGCAGCGTTGATAGGGCCCAGCACAATGAGCAGTTCTTC. The encoded protein is CSVDRAQHNEQFF.

The V gene is TRBV20-1, the J gene TRBJ1-1; D unresolved. The germline V and J ends were trimmed by 1 base and 6 bases, with 3 bases remaining between them. Germline V lookup: CDR1 DFQATT, CDR2 SNEGSKA (reference sequence). The CDR3 loop spans 10 amino acids. The CDR3 is CSARVSEAFF. The CDR3 DNA follows: TGCAGTGCTAGAGTCTCTGAAGCTTTCTTT.

This rearrangement joins TRBV5-5 to TRBJ2-2; possibly TRBD2 for D (5 bases). The V end was cut by 0 bases, the J end by 3 bases, with 12 bases between. Germline values: CDR1 SGHKS, CDR2 YYEKEE (reference sequence). The CDR3 runs 16 residues. The CDR3 reads CASSLVATTDTGELFF. For the CDR3, the DNA is TGTGCCAGCAGCTTGGTAGCGACAACGGACACCGGGGAGCTGTTTTTT.

V usage is TRBV14 and J usage is TRBJ1-6; D gene unclear. Germline V CDR1 and CDR2: SGHDN, FVKESK. Between the trimmed V and J ends, which lost 3 bases and 4 bases, there was a span of 7 bases. The CDR3 is 14 amino acids. CDR3 bases: TGTGCCAGCAGCCAGGGTCGGTATAATTCACCCCTCCACTTT. It yields the protein CASSQGRYNSPLHF.